This TCR beta chain comes out of a study of blood T cell repertoires in COVID-19. Turning to the study itself: Italy, Spain and the United States were the sources of the convalescent and acute COVID-19 samples. T cells, B-cell-depleted T cells, or PBMCs provided the cDNA or gDNA that served as material.

Per the original methods: It was from reference gene primer amplification that nucleated cell counts were estimated. The method was immunoSEQ multiplex PCR; TCRdb's version includes in-frame clones alone and lacks a portion of them. The DNA gave D and trimming, while V, J and clone size come from that table. This sample has approximately 500,000 clones, with roughly 88% found just once. Source material: peripheral blood. The clonotype originates from a human donor in a cohort sampled during active COVID-19.

The CDR3 spells CAISERDRERDTQYF. CDR3 DNA: TGTGCCATCAGTGAGCGGGACAGGGAAAGAGATACGCAGTATTTT. The J gene is TRBJ2-3, the V gene TRBV10-3; 9 bases are a match to TRBD1. Losses at the gene ends were 2 bases for V and 5 bases for J; bases not matched to a gene: 5. Germline values: CDR1 ENHRY, CDR2 SYGVKD. The CDR3 totals 15 residues.